This record concerns one T cell receptor (beta chain) sequence. The PCR was carried out with 60 Vbeta primers and 13 Jbeta primers. The repertoire was sequenced with immunoSEQ multiplex PCR; TCRdb's copy has only in-frame clones and lacks some. The sample lists under 200,000 clones; approximately 81% were seen once. The data were taken from a study of cytomegalovirus exposure and HLA in healthy donors. V lost 7 bases, J lost 5 bases, and 11 bases stayed unmatched. This CDR3 region has 15 residues. The germline V gene encodes CDR1 SEHNR and CDR2 FQNEAQ (reference sequence). The J gene is TRBJ2-7, the V gene TRBV7-9; 10 bases are shared with TRBD1. The TCR comes from a man aged 18-30 years in good health and CMV-seronegative. The specimen sequenced was PBMCs. The CDR3 protein is CASTLPGQGSDEQYF. CDR3 DNA: TGTGCCAGCACCCTACCGGGACAGGGGTCCGACGAGCAGTACTTC.